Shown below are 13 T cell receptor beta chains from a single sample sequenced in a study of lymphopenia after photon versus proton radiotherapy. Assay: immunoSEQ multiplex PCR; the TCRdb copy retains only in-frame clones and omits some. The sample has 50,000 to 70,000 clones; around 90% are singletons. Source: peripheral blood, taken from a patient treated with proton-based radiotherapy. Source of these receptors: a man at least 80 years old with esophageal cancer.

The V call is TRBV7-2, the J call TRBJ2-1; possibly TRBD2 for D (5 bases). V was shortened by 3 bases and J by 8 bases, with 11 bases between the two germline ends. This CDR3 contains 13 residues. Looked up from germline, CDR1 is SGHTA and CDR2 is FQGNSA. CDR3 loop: CASSLIASDEQFF. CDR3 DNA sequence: TGTGCCAGCAGCTTGATAGCGAGCGATGAGCAGTTCTTC.

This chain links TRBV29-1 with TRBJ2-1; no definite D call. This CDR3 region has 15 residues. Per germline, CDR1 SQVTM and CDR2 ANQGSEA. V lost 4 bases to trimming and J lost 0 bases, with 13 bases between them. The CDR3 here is CSVGASRSSYNEQFF. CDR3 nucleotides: TGCAGCGTTGGGGCTAGTAGATCCTCCTACAATGAGCAGTTCTTC.

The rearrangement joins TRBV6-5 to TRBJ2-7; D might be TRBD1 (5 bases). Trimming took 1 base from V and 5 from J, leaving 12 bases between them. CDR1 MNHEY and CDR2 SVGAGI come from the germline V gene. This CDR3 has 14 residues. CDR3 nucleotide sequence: TGTGCCAGCAGTTACTTGTTGGGCAGGGACGAGCAGTACTTC. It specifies CASSYLLGRDEQYF.

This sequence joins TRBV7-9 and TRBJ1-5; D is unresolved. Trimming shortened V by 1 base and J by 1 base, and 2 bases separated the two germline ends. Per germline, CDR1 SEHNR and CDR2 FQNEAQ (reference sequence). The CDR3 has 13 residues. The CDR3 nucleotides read TGTGCCAGCAGCTTAGAAAGCAATCAGCCCCAGCATTTT. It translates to CASSLESNQPQHF.

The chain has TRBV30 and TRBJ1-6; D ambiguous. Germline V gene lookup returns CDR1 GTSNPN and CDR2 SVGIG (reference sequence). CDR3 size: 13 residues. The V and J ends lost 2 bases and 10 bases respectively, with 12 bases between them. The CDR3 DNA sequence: TGTGCCTGGAGTCCTAACGACTTCTCACCCCTCCACTTT. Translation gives CAWSPNDFSPLHF.

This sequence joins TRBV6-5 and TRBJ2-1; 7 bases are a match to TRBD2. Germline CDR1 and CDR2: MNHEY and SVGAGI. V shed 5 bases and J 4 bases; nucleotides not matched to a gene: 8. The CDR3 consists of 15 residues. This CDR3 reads CASSPLGGGYNEQFF. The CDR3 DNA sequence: TGTGCCAGCAGTCCCTTGGGCGGGGGTTACAATGAGCAGTTCTTC.

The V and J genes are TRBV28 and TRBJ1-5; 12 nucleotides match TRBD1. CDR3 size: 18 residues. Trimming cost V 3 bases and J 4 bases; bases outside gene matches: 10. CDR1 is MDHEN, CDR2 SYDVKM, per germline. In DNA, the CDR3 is TGTGCCAGCAGTTTGGGACAGGGGGCGGCCAGGGGAAATCAGCCCCAGCATTTT. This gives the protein CASSLGQGAARGNQPQHF.

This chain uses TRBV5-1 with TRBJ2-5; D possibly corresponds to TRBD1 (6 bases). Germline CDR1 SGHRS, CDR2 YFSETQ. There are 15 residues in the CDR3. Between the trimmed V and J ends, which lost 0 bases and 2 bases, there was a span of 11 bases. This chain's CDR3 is CASSLVGDNQETQYF. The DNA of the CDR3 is TGCGCCAGCAGCTTGGTAGGGGACAATCAAGAGACCCAGTACTTC. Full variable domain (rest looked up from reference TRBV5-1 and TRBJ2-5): KAGVTQTPRYLIKTRGQQVTLSCSPISGHRSVSWYQQTPGQGLQFLFEYFSETQRNKGNFPGRFSGRQFSNSRSEMNVSTLELGDSALYLCASSLVGDNQETQYFGPGTRLLVL.

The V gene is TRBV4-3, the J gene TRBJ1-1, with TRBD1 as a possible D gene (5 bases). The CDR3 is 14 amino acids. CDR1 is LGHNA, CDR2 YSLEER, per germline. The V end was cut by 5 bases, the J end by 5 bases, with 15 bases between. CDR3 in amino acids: CASSWGGVRTEAFF. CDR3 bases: TGCGCCAGCAGCTGGGGCGGGGTGAGGACTGAAGCTTTCTTT.

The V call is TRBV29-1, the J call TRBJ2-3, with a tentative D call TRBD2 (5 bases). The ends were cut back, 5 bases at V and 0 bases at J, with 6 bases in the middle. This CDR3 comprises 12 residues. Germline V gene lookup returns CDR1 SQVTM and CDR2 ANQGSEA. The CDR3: CSVRTSTDTQYF. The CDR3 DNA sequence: TGCAGCGTTAGGACTAGCACAGATACGCAGTATTTT.

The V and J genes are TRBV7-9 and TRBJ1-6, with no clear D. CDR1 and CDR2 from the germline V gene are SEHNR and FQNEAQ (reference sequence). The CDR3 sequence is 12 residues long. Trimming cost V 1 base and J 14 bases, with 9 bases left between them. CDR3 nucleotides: TGTGCCAGCAGCTTAGACCGGTGGGCCCTCCACTTT. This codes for CASSLDRWALHF.

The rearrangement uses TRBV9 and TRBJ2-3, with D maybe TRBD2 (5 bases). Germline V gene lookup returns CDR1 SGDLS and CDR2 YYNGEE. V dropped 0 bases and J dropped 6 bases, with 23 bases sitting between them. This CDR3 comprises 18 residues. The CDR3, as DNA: TGTGCCAGCAGCGTAGCTCAGATTCGGACTTCTGGTGGGGATACGCAGTATTTT. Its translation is CASSVAQIRTSGGDTQYF.

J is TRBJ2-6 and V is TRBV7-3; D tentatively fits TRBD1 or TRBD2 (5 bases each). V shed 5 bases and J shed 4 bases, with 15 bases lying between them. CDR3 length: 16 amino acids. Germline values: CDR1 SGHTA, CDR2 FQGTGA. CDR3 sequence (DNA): TGTGCCAGCAGCCCCATGGGGGAGTCGGGGGCCAACGTCCTGACTTTC. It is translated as CASSPMGESGANVLTF.